These 6 T cell receptor beta chains came from one sample sequenced in a study of shared clonotypes between healthy human individuals. The assay was immunoSEQ multiplex PCR, and TCRdb's table has in-frame clones only and misses some. The table shows hundreds of thousands of clones, with 96% occurring only once. Sequenced input: naive CD4+ T cells sorted from blood. Sample subset: CD45RA+ positively selected. The receptors were gathered from a woman aged 30 to 39 in good health.

The rearrangement links TRBV5-1 to TRBJ1-1; no firm D call. Trimming left V 4 bases short and J 1 base short, with 14 bases between. Germline V gives CDR1 SGHRS, CDR2 YFSETQ. The CDR3 contains 15 residues. The CDR3 is CASSPWTDQNTEAFF. In nucleotides, the CDR3 is TGCGCCAGCAGCCCTTGGACGGACCAGAACACTGAAGCTTTCTTT.

V usage is TRBV7-3 and J usage is TRBJ1-2, with D maybe TRBD1 (5 bases). The CDR3 is made up of 14 amino acids. Trimming left V 2 bases short and J 2 bases short, with 9 bases between. Germline V lookup: CDR1 SGHTA, CDR2 FQGTGA. The CDR3 DNA sequence: TGTGCCAGCAGCTTAGACAGCAACAACTATGGCTACACCTTC. Translated: CASSLDSNNYGYTF.

V and J are TRBV28 and TRBJ2-7, with D unclear. Trimming left V 6 bases short and J 3 bases short, with 9 bases between. There are 12 residues in the CDR3. In germline, CDR1 is MDHEN, CDR2 SYDVKM. CDR3 sequence: CASSSNGYEQYF. In nucleotides, the CDR3 is TGTGCCAGCAGCTCCAATGGCTACGAGCAGTACTTC. The whole variable domain, remainder taken from reference TRBV28 and TRBJ2-7, is DVKVTQSSRYLVKRTGEKVFLECVQDMDHENMFWYRQDPGLGLRLIYFSYDVKMKEKGDIPEGYSVSREKKERFSLILESASTNQTSMYLCASSSNGYEQYFGPGTRLTVT.

J is TRBJ1-6 and V is TRBV27; the match to TRBD1 covers 11 bases. The CDR3 consists of 15 residues. The V gene's germline CDR1 is MNHEY and CDR2 SMNVEV (reference sequence). Trimming at V came to 4 bases and at J to 9 bases, leaving 5 bases not matched to a gene. CDR3 loop: CASSYYGTGGSPLHF. The CDR3 DNA follows: TGTGCCAGCAGTTACTACGGGACAGGGGGTTCACCCCTCCACTTT.

The rearrangement links TRBV28 to TRBJ2-3, with D unresolved. Germline V gives CDR1 MDHEN, CDR2 SYDVKM. The CDR3 extends over 17 amino acids. Trimming took off 4 bases at V and 0 bases at J, with 17 bases between the two ends. The CDR3: CASSSPFSLSSTDTQYF. CDR3 coding DNA: TGTGCCAGCAGTTCGCCCTTTTCGCTATCCAGCACAGATACGCAGTATTTT.

The chain joins TRBV5-5 to TRBJ2-1; D gene uncertain. The V gene's germline CDR1 is SGHKS and CDR2 YYEKEE (reference sequence). The V end was cut by 3 bases, the J end by 0 bases, with 16 bases between. The CDR3 extends over 17 amino acids. The CDR3 region is CASSSPGVRFSYNEQFF. DNA of the CDR3: TGTGCCAGCAGCTCACCGGGCGTCCGGTTCTCCTACAATGAGCAGTTCTTC.